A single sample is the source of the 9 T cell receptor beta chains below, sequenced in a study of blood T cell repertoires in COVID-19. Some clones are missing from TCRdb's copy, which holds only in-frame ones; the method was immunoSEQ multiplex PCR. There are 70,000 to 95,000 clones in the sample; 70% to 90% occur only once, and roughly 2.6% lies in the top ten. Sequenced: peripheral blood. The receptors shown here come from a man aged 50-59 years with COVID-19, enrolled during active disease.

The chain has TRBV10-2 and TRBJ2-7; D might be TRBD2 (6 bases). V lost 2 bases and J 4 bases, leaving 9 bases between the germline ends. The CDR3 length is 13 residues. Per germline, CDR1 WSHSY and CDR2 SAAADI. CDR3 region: CASSEGGEYEQYF. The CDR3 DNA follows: TGCGCCAGCAGTGAGGGCGGGGAATACGAGCAGTACTTC.

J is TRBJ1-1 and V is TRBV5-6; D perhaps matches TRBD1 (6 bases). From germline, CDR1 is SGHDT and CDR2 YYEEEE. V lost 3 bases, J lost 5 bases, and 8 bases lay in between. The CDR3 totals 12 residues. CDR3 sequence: CASSSGVTEAFF. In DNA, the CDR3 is TGTGCCAGCAGCTCAGGGGTTACTGAAGCTTTCTTT.

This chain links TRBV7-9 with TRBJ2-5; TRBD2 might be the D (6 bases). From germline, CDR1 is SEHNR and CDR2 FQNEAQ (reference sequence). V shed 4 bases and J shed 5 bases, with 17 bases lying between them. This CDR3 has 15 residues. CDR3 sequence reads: CASSYIPTSLETQYF. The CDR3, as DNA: TGTGCCAGCAGCTACATACCTACTAGCTTGGAGACCCAGTACTTC.

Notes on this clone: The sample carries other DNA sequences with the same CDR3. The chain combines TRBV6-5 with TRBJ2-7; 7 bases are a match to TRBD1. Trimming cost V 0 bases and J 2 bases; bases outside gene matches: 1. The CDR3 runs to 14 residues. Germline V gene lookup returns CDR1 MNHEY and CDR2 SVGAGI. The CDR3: CASSYSGGPYEQYF. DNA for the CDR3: TGTGCCAGCAGTTACTCAGGGGGCCCCTACGAGCAGTACTTC.

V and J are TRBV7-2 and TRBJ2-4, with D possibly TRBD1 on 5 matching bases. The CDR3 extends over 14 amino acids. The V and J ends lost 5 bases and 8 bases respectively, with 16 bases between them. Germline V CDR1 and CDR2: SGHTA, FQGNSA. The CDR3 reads CASSTQGREHIQYF. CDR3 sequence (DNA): TGTGCCAGCAGCACCCAGGGAAGGGAACACATTCAGTACTTC.

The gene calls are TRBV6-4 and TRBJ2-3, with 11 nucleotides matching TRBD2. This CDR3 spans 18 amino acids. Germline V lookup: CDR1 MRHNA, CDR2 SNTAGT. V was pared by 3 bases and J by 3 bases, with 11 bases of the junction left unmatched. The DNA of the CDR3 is TGTGCCAGCAGTGATCGGCCTAGCGGGGGGCTTACGACAGATACGCAGTATTTT. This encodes CASSDRPSGGLTTDTQYF.

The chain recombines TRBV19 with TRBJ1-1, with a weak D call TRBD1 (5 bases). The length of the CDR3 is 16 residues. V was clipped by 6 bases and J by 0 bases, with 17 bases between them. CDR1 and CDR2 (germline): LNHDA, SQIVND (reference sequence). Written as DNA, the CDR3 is TGTGCCAGTAGCTGGGACTTCACATCCTTGAACACTGAAGCTTTCTTT. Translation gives CASSWDFTSLNTEAFF.

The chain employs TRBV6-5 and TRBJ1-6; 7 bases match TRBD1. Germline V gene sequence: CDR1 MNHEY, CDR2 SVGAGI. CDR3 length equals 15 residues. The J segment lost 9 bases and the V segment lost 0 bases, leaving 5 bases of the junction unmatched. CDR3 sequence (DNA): TGTGCCAGCAGTTACTCAACAGGGGCTTCTTCACCCCTCCACTTT. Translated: CASSYSTGASSPLHF.

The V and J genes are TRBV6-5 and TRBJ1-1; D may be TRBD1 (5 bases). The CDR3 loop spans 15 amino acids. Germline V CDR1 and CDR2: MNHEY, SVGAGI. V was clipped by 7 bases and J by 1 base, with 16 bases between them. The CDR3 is CASKGGGVGNTEAFF. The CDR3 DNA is TGTGCCAGCAAGGGTGGAGGGGTCGGGAACACTGAAGCTTTCTTT.